A selection of T cell receptor beta chains follows, all from one sample in a study of T cells of healthy individuals. TCRdb re-called the 5' RACE reads through MiXCR, storing one row per CDR3 protein. The sample holds 85,000 to 100,000 distinct CDR3 sequences, 17% seen once. These receptors originate from a human donor in good health. The CDR3 runs from the conserved cysteine through the conserved F or W. The order of the fields is clone size, V gene, CDR3 length, J gene, D gene, CDR3 protein, CDR3 DNA. A D gene is named only where the DNA matches it firmly. The size of a clone is reported for some rows only, either as once, few or many, or as a class for expanded clones.

size: few
V: TRBV7-8
length: 15
J: TRBJ2-5
D: TRBD2
CDR3: CASSSIAGQQETQYF
DNA: TGTGCCAGCAGCTCAATAGCGGGGCAGCAAGAGACCCAGTACTTC

size: many
V: TRBV28
length: 16
J: TRBJ2-7
D: .
CDR3: CASSSIRTGLPLWQYF
DNA: .

size: .
V: TRBV6-2/TRBV6-3
length: 12
J: TRBJ1-1
D: .
CDR3: CASSSVGTEAFF
DNA: TGTGCCAGCAGCTCCGTGGGGACTGAAGCTTTCTTT

size: .
V: TRBV9
length: 17
J: TRBJ2-6
D: .
CDR3: CASSVVRRGSGANVLTF
DNA: TGTGCCAGCAGCGTAGTTCGGAGGGGTTCTGGGGCCAACGTCCTGACTTTC

size: many
V: TRBV5-1
length: 14
J: TRBJ2-6
D: .
CDR3: CASSDSSGANVLTF
DNA: TGCGCCAGCAGTGACAGCTCTGGGGCCAACGTCCTGACTTTC

size: many
V: TRBV9
length: 15
J: TRBJ2-7
D: .
CDR3: CASSARDTKTYEQYF
DNA: TGTGCCAGCAGCGCCCGGGACACAAAAACCTACGAGCAGTACTTC

size: .
V: TRBV7-9
length: 19
J: TRBJ2-7
D: .
CDR3: CASSLEVPQMGAQIYEQYF
DNA: TGTGCCAGCAGCCTAGAGGTACCCCAGATGGGGGCCCAAATTTACGAGCAGTACTTC

size: .
V: TRBV11-1
length: 14
J: TRBJ1-1
D: .
CDR3: CASSPWDGYTEAFF
DNA: TGTGCCAGCAGCCCATGGGACGGATACACTGAAGCTTTCTTT

size: few
V: TRBV6-2/TRBV6-3
length: 15
J: TRBJ2-1
D: TRBD2
CDR3: CASTMVRRGVDEQFF
DNA: TGTGCCAGCACCATGGTCAGGCGGGGGGTGGATGAGCAGTTCTTC

size: .
V: TRBV28
length: 12
J: TRBJ2-7
D: .
CDR3: CASTAGVYEQYF
DNA: TGTGCCAGCACGGCAGGCGTCTACGAGCAGTACTTC

size: .
V: TRBV2
length: 13
J: TRBJ1-2
D: TRBD1
CDR3: CASTMDRAYGYTF
DNA: TGTGCCAGCACTATGGACAGGGCATATGGCTACACCTTC

size: .
V: TRBV6-2/TRBV6-3
length: 16
J: TRBJ2-7
D: TRBD2
CDR3: CASRGVAGGRNYEQYF
DNA: TGTGCCAGCAGAGGAGTAGCGGGAGGGCGGAACTACGAGCAGTACTTC

size: many
V: TRBV20-1
length: 12
J: TRBJ1-1
D: .
CDR3: CSATVENTEAFF
DNA: TGCAGTGCTACAGTGGAGAACACTGAAGCTTTCTTT

size: many
V: TRBV19
length: 13
J: TRBJ2-3
D: TRBD2
CDR3: CASSSGTTDTQYF
DNA: TGTGCCAGCTCTAGCGGGACGACAGATACGCAGTATTTT

size: many
V: TRBV7-2
length: 16
J: TRBJ2-1
D: TRBD2
CDR3: CASSLASGGRFNEQFF
DNA: TGTGCCAGCAGCTTAGCATCAGGCGGGAGGTTCAATGAGCAGTTCTTC

size: .
V: TRBV29-1
length: 14
J: TRBJ2-7
D: .
CDR3: CSVVFGQVTYEQYF
DNA: TGCAGCGTGGTTTTCGGGCAAGTCACCTACGAGCAGTACTTC

size: few
V: TRBV3-1
length: 17
J: TRBJ2-2
D: .
CDR3: CASSHKSGTSNTGELFF
DNA: TGTGCCAGCAGCCATAAATCCGGGACATCGAACACCGGGGAGCTGTTTTTT

size: few
V: TRBV2
length: 16
J: TRBJ2-7
D: TRBD2
CDR3: CASRARRGTSDYEQYF
DNA: TGTGCCAGCAGGGCCAGACGCGGGACTAGCGACTACGAGCAGTACTTC

size: few
V: TRBV4-3
length: 15
J: TRBJ1-5
D: TRBD1
CDR3: CASSQWGQSNQPQHF
DNA: TGCGCCAGCAGCCAATGGGGACAGAGCAATCAGCCCCAGCATTTT

size: .
V: TRBV4-2
length: 16
J: TRBJ1-2
D: .
CDR3: CASSQAQGDANYGYTF
DNA: TGTGCCAGCAGCCAAGCGCAGGGAGATGCTAACTATGGCTACACCTTC

size: few
V: TRBV6-6
length: 14
J: TRBJ2-7
D: .
CDR3: CASSYSGQGYEQHF
DNA: TGTGCCAGCAGTTACTCGGGGCAGGGCTACGAGCAGCACTTC

size: few
V: TRBV28
length: 16
J: TRBJ2-2
D: .
CDR3: CASSLYLGRNTGELFF
DNA: TGTGCCAGCAGTTTATATCTGGGGCGGAACACCGGGGAGCTGTTTTTT

size: many
V: TRBV4-3
length: 14
J: TRBJ2-5
D: .
CDR3: CASSQEGLEETQYF
DNA: TGCGCCAGCAGCCAAGAAGGACTGGAAGAGACCCAGTACTTC